The T cell receptor beta chain described here comes from a study of T-cell reconstitution after alpha-beta-depleted transplantation in children. Study observations and caveats: Surviving recipient T cells and thymic progenitors accounted for the high day-60 TCRbeta diversity observed in some patients. Alpha-beta T cells present about two months after transplant were reported to originate from several hundred expanded graft clones. T-cell numbers and diversity, one year after transplant, stemmed largely from T cells that were newly produced.

Preparing the TCRbeta library involved the use of unique molecular identifiers. MiXCR, applied by TCRdb to the PCR reads, yields one record per CDR3 protein. The sample shows approximately 400,000 distinct CDR3 sequences, 15% to 20% of them seen only once. On this clonotype: Its antigen is not known.

The CDR3 has 14 residues. CDR1 is DFQATT, CDR2 SNEGSKA, per germline (reference sequence). V lost 4 bases and J 2 bases, leaving 13 bases between the germline ends. The chain recombines TRBV20-1 with TRBJ2-3; possibly TRBD2 for D (5 bases). Sequenced here: PBMCs, mostly from graft donor cells, sampled 360 days after TCRalphabeta/CD19-depleted stem cell transplant. The source of this sequence is a boy under three years old who had a stem cell transplant for Wiskott-Aldrich syndrome, so the T cells may come from the graft donor. The CDR3 sequence: CSANPGSSTDTQYF. CDR3 DNA sequence: TGCAGTGCTAATCCGGGATCTTCCACAGATACGCAGTATTTT.